The 7 T cell receptor beta chains listed next were all sequenced from one sample in a study of beta chain features in type 1 diabetes. General observations from the study: Shortening that was moderate but significant affected the TCRB CDR3s of Type 1 diabetes patients in all four CD4+ subsets.

Expressed TCRB transcripts were sequenced because the isolated RNA had all been reverse transcribed beforehand. Assay used: immunoSEQ multiplex PCR; TCRdb lists only in-frame clones, some missing. The sample lists 280,000 or so clones, about 15% occurring once. These receptors have no identified antigens. The sample was naive CD4+ T cells from blood. The receptor source for this set is a man aged 18 to 29 with type 1 diabetes.

This rearrangement joins TRBV6-6 to TRBJ1-1; no firm D call. V was clipped by 7 bases and J by 10 bases, with 16 bases between them. The V gene's germline CDR1 is MNHNY and CDR2 SVGAGI (reference sequence). The CDR3 totals 12 residues. CDR3 nucleotide sequence: TGTGCCAGCAATGATCGTCCCCGCGGAGCTTTCTTT. This encodes CASNDRPRGAFF.

The rearrangement joins TRBV4-1 to TRBJ2-5, with D perhaps TRBD2 (6 bases). Germline CDR1 reads MGHRA; CDR2 reads YSYEKL. The CDR3 sequence is 20 residues long. Between the trimmed V and J ends, which lost 1 base and 0 bases, there was a span of 24 bases. In nucleotides, the CDR3 is TGCGCCAGCAGCCAAGTTATTTTCGTAGCGGCCTCGTCGTACCAAGAGACCCAGTACTTC. Protein: CASSQVIFVAASSYQETQYF.

The V call is TRBV11-2, the J call TRBJ1-4; 11 bases are shared with TRBD1. Germline trimming cut 4 bases from V and 7 bases from J; bases unmatched to any gene: 5. CDR1 is SGHAT and CDR2 is FQNNGV in the germline V gene. The length of the CDR3 is 15 residues. DNA for the CDR3: TGTGCCAGCAGCTCTAGGACAGGGGGCCGTGAAAAACTGTTTTTT. The encoded protein is CASSSRTGGREKLFF.

V and J are TRBV30 and TRBJ1-5; 10 positions match TRBD1. This CDR3 contains 16 residues. V was pared by 3 bases and J by 9 bases, with 14 bases of the junction left unmatched. CDR1 GTSNPN and CDR2 SVGIG come from the germline V gene (reference sequence). The CDR3 DNA reads TGTGCCTGGAGCGTCGCCGGGACAGGGGATCGGGGGCCCCAGCATTTT. Its translation: CAWSVAGTGDRGPQHF. The entire variable domain, with the rest obtained from reference TRBV30 and TRBJ1-5, is as follows: SQTIHQWPATLVQPVGSPLSLECTVEGTSNPNLYWYRQAAGRGLQLLFYSVGIGQISSEVPQNLSASRPQDRQFILSSKKLLLSDSGFYLCAWSVAGTGDRGPQHFGDGTRLSIL.

This clone has just a few counts. CDR3 sequence reads: CAVRDGQYSYNEQFF. Written as DNA, the CDR3 is TGTGCCGTAAGGGATGGACAGTATTCCTACAATGAGCAGTTCTTC. This chain connects TRBV2 to TRBJ2-1, with D maybe TRBD1 (6 bases). CDR3 length equals 15 residues. The germline V gene encodes CDR1 SNHLY and CDR2 FYNNEI. Trimming stripped 11 bases from V and 1 base from J, with 18 bases between. Looking up the rest from reference TRBV2 and TRBJ2-1 gives the full variable domain: EPEVTQTPSHQVTQMGQEVILRCVPISNHLYFYWYRQILGQKVEFLVSFYNNEISEKSEIFDDQFSVERPDGSNFTLKIRSTKLEDSAMYFCAVRDGQYSYNEQFFGPGTRLTVL.

In its sample, this clone was seen once. This chain connects TRBV4-1 to TRBJ2-3; 8 bases are shared with TRBD2. After removal of 4 bases from V and 2 bases from J, the junction contained 11 bases not matched to a gene. CDR3 length: 17 residues. The germline gives CDR1 MGHRA, CDR2 YSYEKL. The DNA of the CDR3 is TGCGCCAGCAGCCCGCATAGCGGGGCCCCCTACACAGATACGCAGTATTTT. Its translation: CASSPHSGAPYTDTQYF.

The CDR3 bases are TGTGCCAGCAGAGTAAGGCCTAGCGGGGTGGAGACCCAGTACTTC. As protein: CASRVRPSGVETQYF. This chain joins TRBV6-5 and TRBJ2-5; 9 positions agree with TRBD2. The ends lost 6 bases at V and 5 bases at J; junction bases unmatched: 10. This CDR3 has 15 amino acids. The germline V gene has CDR1 MNHEY and CDR2 SVGAGI.